This TCR beta chain originates from a study of neurological immune-mediated disorders. Individuals who volunteered at a blood bank located in Maryland, USA, made up the group of healthy controls. The cDNA was synthesized by 5'RACE incorporating 10-nucleotide random UMIs. TCRdb redid the calling of the 5' RACE reads with MiXCR, one entry per CDR3 protein. The sample shows tens of thousands of distinct CDR3 sequences, roughly 7% of them seen only once. Deletions cut 2 bases from V and 2 bases from J, with 9 bases between. The CDR3 runs 14 residues. Germline-derived CDR1 and CDR2 are SEHNR and FQNEAQ (reference sequence). Study results and limitations: The greatest TCR clonal expansion appeared in HTLV-1-associated myelopathy and the smallest, falling below healthy controls, in multiple sclerosis. TCR-beta repertoires seemed private in all groups, with no expanded CDR3 amino acid sequences shared.

This clonotype was counted at least ten times. Its antigen is still unknown. What was sequenced was PBMCs. V gene TRBV7-9 combines with J gene TRBJ1-1, with TRBD1 as a possible D gene (6 bases). This sequence originates from a middle-aged woman in good health. The CDR3 DNA reads as TGTGCCAGCAGCTTAACCGGGACAAACACTGAAGCTTTCTTT. Amino acids: CASSLTGTNTEAFF.